The source of this T cell receptor (beta chain) is a study of beta chain features in type 1 diabetes. Trimming cost V 3 bases and J 4 bases, with 18 bases left between them. In germline, CDR1 is LGHNA, CDR2 YSLEER. This CDR3 contains 16 residues. A few counts support this clone. Its antigen remains unidentified. Study-level results: In all four CD4+ subsets, TCRB CDR3 length was significantly, moderately reduced in type 1 diabetes. The naive, central memory and Treg TCRB repertoires looked more alike in patients than they did in healthy donors. Sequencing the cDNA could make cells with high TCR expression show up more than they should.

Sequenced material consisted of expressed TCRB transcripts (all of the isolated RNA was reverse transcribed). Repertoires were generated with immunoSEQ multiplex PCR, while TCRdb's copy carries only in-frame clones and drops some. This table has a few hundred thousand clones, around 21% appearing once. Each of the CD4+ naive, central memory, regulatory and stem cell-like memory populations was sorted via CD45RO/CCR7/CD25/CD127/CD95/CD27. This TCR was sampled from a woman aged 40 to 49 with type 1 diabetes. The chain has TRBV4-3 and TRBJ1-1; tentatively, D is TRBD1 (6 bases). The sample consisted of naive CD4+ T cells from blood. CDR3 sequence reads: CASSHAPGQGSTEAFF. Here the CDR3 DNA reads TGCGCCAGCAGCCATGCCCCAGGGCAGGGGAGCACTGAAGCTTTCTTT.